One T cell receptor beta chain is described in this entry. Its antigen is not known. This sample was taken from a study of cytomegalovirus exposure and HLA in healthy donors. Study-level points and caveats: About 87% or about 30% of the time was how often most TCR beta V segments were productive, according to an earlier analysis.

60 Vbeta and 13 Jbeta primers were used in PCR. Libraries were prepared by immunoSEQ multiplex PCR; TCRdb keeps only in-frame clonotypes and omits some of them. The data hold 120,000 or so clones, with about 78% observed a single time. J lost 2 bases, V lost 5 bases, and 5 bases had no gene match. CDR1 and CDR2 from the germline V gene are PRHDT and FYEKMQ (reference sequence). This CDR3 spans 15 amino acids. The sequence derives from a female donor in good health and CMV-seronegative. The sequenced material came from PBMCs. The V and J genes are TRBV13 and TRBJ2-3; 9 bases are a match to TRBD2. CDR3: CASSAGLAYTDTQYF. The CDR3 DNA sequence: TGTGCCAGCAGCGCGGGACTAGCCTACACAGATACGCAGTATTTT. Full variable domain (rest looked up from reference TRBV13 and TRBJ2-3): AAGVIQSPRHLIKEKRETATLKCYPIPRHDTVYWYQQGPGQDPQFLISFYEKMQSDKGSIPDRFSAQQFSDYHSELNMSSLELGDSALYFCASSAGLAYTDTQYFGPGTRLTVL.